These 32 T cell receptor beta chains share one sample of origin, sequenced in a study of patients and donors after allogeneic stem cell transplantation. TCRdb used MiXCR to reprocess the RT-PCR reads, holding one entry per CDR3 protein. The profile shows approximately 150,000 distinct CDR3 sequences, about two fifths of them singletons. Source material: blood, either unsorted or a sorted T cell fraction (not recorded which). The receptors come from a human donor who was either an allogeneic HSCT recipient or a stem cell or donor lymphocyte infusion donor (not recorded which). It is not recorded whose cells these are; they may come from a transplant donor.

V and J are TRBV3-1 and TRBJ1-4, with 7 bases matching TRBD1. The CDR3 has 16 residues. The germline V gene has CDR1 LGHDT and CDR2 YNNKEL (reference sequence). V was pared by 0 bases and J by 6 bases, with 7 bases of the junction left unmatched. The CDR3 region has the DNA TGTGCCAGCAGCCAAGATGACAGGGAAGGCGATGAAAAACTGTTTTTT. Translating it yields CASSQDDREGDEKLFF.

CDR3 nucleotide sequence: TGTGCCAGCAGTACTACAGGGAGGAATGGCTACACCTTC. Its translation: CASSTTGRNGYTF. The gene calls are TRBV12-3 or TRBV12-4 and TRBJ1-2, with D tentatively TRBD1 (6 bases). With 5 bases removed from V and 6 bases from J, the gap between germline ends came to 13 bases. This CDR3 comprises 13 residues.

The V call is TRBV13, the J call TRBJ2-1; D is unclear. The V end lost 0 bases, the J end lost 13 bases, and 7 bases lay between the germline ends. CDR3 length equals 11 residues. Germline loops: CDR1 PRHDT, CDR2 FYEKMQ (reference sequence). The CDR3 region is CASSLGGAQFF. As DNA, the CDR3 is TGTGCCAGCAGCTTAGGCGGCGCCCAGTTCTTC.

The chain links TRBV3-2 to TRBJ2-1. TRBV3-2 is a pseudogene segment. The CDR3 consists of 14 residues. The CDR3 region is CASSQVGLGDEQFF. In nucleotides, the CDR3 is TGTGCCAGCAGCCAAGTCGGCCTCGGCGATGAGCAGTTCTTC.

V gene TRBV6-4 combines with J gene TRBJ1-5; D not certain. CDR1 and CDR2 (germline): MRHNA, SNTAGT. V was trimmed by 3 bases and J by 8 bases, leaving 11 bases between them. The CDR3 is 13 residues long. The CDR3 here is CASSESPREPQHF. The CDR3, as DNA: TGTGCCAGCAGTGAGTCCCCCCGGGAGCCCCAGCATTTT.

This clonotype was recorded a few times. The chain carries TRBV20-1 and TRBJ2-6; D is ambiguous. Trimming took off 3 bases at V and 0 bases at J, with 3 bases between the two ends. Germline V gene sequence: CDR1 DFQATT, CDR2 SNEGSKA (reference sequence). The CDR3 totals 13 residues. The CDR3 protein is CSASSSGANVLTF. The CDR3 DNA follows: TGCAGTGCTAGTTCCTCTGGGGCCAACGTCCTGACTTTC.

This clonotype was seen a handful of times. This rearrangement joins TRBV27 to TRBJ1-4; tentative D call: TRBD1 (5 bases). This CDR3 is 16 amino acids long. The V end lost 2 bases, the J end lost 0 bases, and 10 bases lay between the germline ends. The germline CDR1 and CDR2 sequences are MNHEY and SMNVEV (reference sequence). CDR3: CASSLGTYPTNEKLFF. CDR3 nucleotide sequence: TGTGCCAGCAGTTTAGGGACTTATCCAACTAATGAAAAACTGTTTTTT.

This clonotype has at least ten counts. For the CDR3, the DNA is TGTGCCAGCAGACGCGACATGAACACTGAAGCTTTCTTT. It codes for CASRRDMNTEAFF. The genes are TRBV2 and TRBJ1-1; unclear D gene. Germline V gene data show CDR1 as SNHLY and CDR2 as FYNNEI. The CDR3 loop spans 13 amino acids. Between the trimmed V and J ends, which lost 6 bases and 0 bases, there was a span of 8 bases.

V and J are TRBV27 and TRBJ2-2; D gene unclear. The CDR3 loop spans 14 amino acids. Germline V CDR1 and CDR2: MNHEY, SMNVEV (reference sequence). Between the trimmed V and J ends, which lost 2 bases and 6 bases, there was a span of 10 bases. The CDR3 coding sequence is TGTGCCAGCAGTTTAGAACCCCGGCCCGGGGAGCTGTTTTTT. The encoded protein is CASSLEPRPGELFF.

The V call is TRBV7-2, the J call TRBJ1-5; D is perhaps TRBD1 (6 bases). This CDR3 comprises 14 residues. Germline loops: CDR1 SGHTA, CDR2 FQGNSA. V lost 5 bases to trimming and J lost 2 bases, with 10 bases between them. Written as DNA, the CDR3 is TGTGCCAGCAGCGCAGGGGTAGGCAATCAGCCCCAGCATTTT. As protein: CASSAGVGNQPQHF. Full variable domain (missing parts from reference TRBV7-2 and TRBJ1-5): GAGVSQSPSNKVTEKGKDVELRCDPISGHTALYWYRQSLGQGLEFLIYFQGNSAPDKSGLPSDRFSAERTGGSVSTLTIQRTQQEDSAVYLCASSAGVGNQPQHFGDGTRLSIL.

The V call is TRBV2, the J call TRBJ1-5, with D possibly matching TRBD1 (6 bases). The V gene's germline CDR1 is SNHLY and CDR2 FYNNEI. This CDR3 spans 15 amino acids. The V end was cut by 7 bases, the J end by 1 base, with 14 bases between. The CDR3 spells CASTWTARSNQPQHF. CDR3 DNA: TGTGCCAGCACCTGGACAGCCCGCAGCAATCAGCCCCAGCATTTT.

Comments on this clonotype: Lacking the conserved final phenylalanine or tryptophan, this CDR3 likely reflects a read error. The J gene is TRBJ2-3, the V gene TRBV5-1; 10 positions agree with TRBD1. This CDR3 has 16 residues. Trimming took 3 bases from V and 3 from J; bases not matched to a gene: 7. The V gene's germline CDR1 is SGHRS and CDR2 YFSETQ. The CDR3 protein is CASSYLGQGDTDTQYL. The CDR3 DNA follows: TGCGCCAGCAGCTACTTAGGACAGGGGGATACAGATACGCAGTATTTG.

This clonotype was seen only a few times. The chain joins TRBV14 to TRBJ2-1, with D maybe TRBD2 (5 bases). CDR1 and CDR2 (germline): SGHDN, FVKESK. The ends were cut back, 1 base at V and 3 bases at J, with 10 bases in the middle. The CDR3 loop spans 15 amino acids. The CDR3 bases are TGTGCCAGCAGCCAAGTGACGGGGTACTACAATGAGCAGTTCTTC. Residues: CASSQVTGYYNEQFF.

J is TRBJ2-5 and V is TRBV2; no clear D. Germline values: CDR1 SNHLY, CDR2 FYNNEI. This CDR3 spans 15 amino acids. Trimming removed 2 bases from V and 0 bases from J, with 10 bases in between. The CDR3 sequence is CASSEYPADQETQYF. The CDR3 DNA reads TGTGCCAGCAGTGAATACCCAGCAGACCAAGAGACCCAGTACTTC.

This clonotype has only a few counts. This chain uses TRBV5-1 with TRBJ2-7; D possibly corresponds to TRBD2 (5 bases). Germline CDR1 and CDR2: SGHRS and YFSETQ. The CDR3 contains 15 residues. V was trimmed by 2 bases and J by 1 base, leaving 13 bases between them. This CDR3 is CASSLIGIDSYEQYF. CDR3 DNA: TGCGCCAGCAGCTTAATCGGGATTGATTCCTACGAGCAGTACTTC.

This clonotype was counted only a few times. V and J are TRBV20-1 and TRBJ1-4, with unresolved D. V lost 1 base to trimming and J lost 5 bases, with 11 bases between them. The V gene's germline CDR1 is DFQATT and CDR2 SNEGSKA (reference sequence). CDR3 size: 14 residues. The CDR3 coding sequence is TGCAGTGCTAGAGTGGGCAGACCGAATGAAAAACTGTTTTTT. Residues: CSARVGRPNEKLFF.

This clonotype was found a few times. The chain has TRBV20-1 and TRBJ2-7; 11 bases line up with TRBD1. CDR3 size: 13 residues. Germline V gene sequence: CDR1 DFQATT, CDR2 SNEGSKA (reference sequence). The trim removed 3 bases at V and 4 bases at J, leaving 2 bases unmatched. DNA for the CDR3: TGCAGTGCTAGGGGGACAGGGGGATACGAGCAGTACTTC. Protein sequence: CSARGTGGYEQYF.

In its sample, this clonotype was seen a few times. The chain combines TRBV4-3 with TRBJ1-4; 11 bases align to TRBD1. The CDR3 has 18 residues. Per the germline V gene, CDR1 is LGHNA and CDR2 is YSLEER. V gave up 0 bases and J gave up 5 bases; unmatched junction bases: 8. CDR3 DNA: TGCGCCAGCAGCCAAGATCGTCCCGGACAGGGGGCGAATGAAAAACTGTTTTTT. As protein: CASSQDRPGQGANEKLFF.

The gene calls are TRBV19 and TRBJ1-5, with a weak D call TRBD1 (5 bases). Germline CDR1 LNHDA, CDR2 SQIVND (reference sequence). The CDR3 runs 16 residues. V was shortened by 2 bases and J by 0 bases, with 11 bases between the two germline ends. CDR3 sequence reads: CASSILKGLSNQPQHF. In DNA, the CDR3 is TGTGCCAGTAGTATATTAAAGGGACTTAGCAATCAGCCCCAGCATTTT.

This clonotype showed up just once. The rearrangement links TRBV5-5 to TRBJ2-2, with D maybe TRBD1 (5 bases). V shed 3 bases and J shed 4 bases, with 7 bases lying between them. Germline loops: CDR1 SGHKS, CDR2 YYEKEE (reference sequence). CDR3 length: 13 amino acids. The CDR3 loop reads CASSWTLTGELFF. The CDR3 DNA is TGTGCCAGCAGCTGGACACTCACCGGGGAGCTGTTTTTT.

The genes are TRBV6-5 and TRBJ1-1; D gene uncertain. The CDR3 contains 14 residues. Germline V gene sequence: CDR1 MNHEY, CDR2 SVGAGI. Trimming removed 2 bases at V and 0 bases at J, with 7 bases between. CDR3 sequence: CASSYVRMNTEAFF. The CDR3 DNA is TGTGCCAGCAGTTACGTTCGTATGAACACTGAAGCTTTCTTT.

This chain links TRBV9 with TRBJ1-2; a weak D match, TRBD1 (6 bases). The CDR3 runs 16 residues. Trimming cost V 2 bases and J 3 bases, with 17 bases left between them. Germline CDR1 is SGDLS and CDR2 is YYNGEE. For the CDR3, the DNA is TGTGCCAGCAGCGTTGCTCCGGACAGCTTCGACTATGGCTACACCTTC. As protein: CASSVAPDSFDYGYTF.

This clonotype showed up just a few times. The chain joins TRBV9 to TRBJ1-1; D gene unclear. The CDR3 is made up of 15 amino acids. V was trimmed by 0 bases and J by 1 base, leaving 10 bases between them. Germline V CDR1 and CDR2: SGDLS, YYNGEE. The CDR3 nucleotides read TGTGCCAGCAGCGTAGAACCCGGCGGGAACACTGAAGCTTTCTTT. Encoded protein: CASSVEPGGNTEAFF.

This clonotype was observed a few times. The rearrangement links TRBV7-9 to TRBJ1-2, with D maybe TRBD1 (5 bases). Germline values: CDR1 SEHNR, CDR2 FQNEAQ (reference sequence). Deletions cut 5 bases from V and 8 bases from J, with 15 bases between. The CDR3 loop spans 13 amino acids. The CDR3, as DNA: TGTGCCAGCAGCAGGACCGGGACGGAGGGCTACACCTTC. Translated: CASSRTGTEGYTF.

This sequence joins TRBV6-2 or TRBV6-3 and TRBJ1-6, with 9 bases fitting TRBD1. The CDR3 is made up of 15 amino acids. Germline V gives CDR1 MNHEY, CDR2 SVGEGT. J lost 7 bases, V lost 2 bases, and 3 bases had no gene match. The CDR3 bases are TGTGCCAGCAGTTACCCGACAGGGGGAAATTCACCCCTCCACTTT. Amino acids: CASSYPTGGNSPLHF.

The chain is built from TRBV12-3 or TRBV12-4 and TRBJ2-1; a possible D gene is TRBD2 (7 bases). This CDR3 has 14 amino acids. V was pared by 3 bases and J by 8 bases, with 14 bases between. The CDR3 DNA is TGTGCCAGCAGTTTTAGGGGGGGCCGGGATGAGCAGTTCTTC. Its protein is CASSFRGGRDEQFF.

This chain joins TRBV2 and TRBJ2-1, with 15 bases matching TRBD2. This CDR3 is 15 amino acids long. The V gene's germline CDR1 is SNHLY and CDR2 FYNNEI. With 6 bases clipped from V and 8 bases from J, the junction kept 5 bases outside the gene matches. CDR3 residues: CASSWTSGGADEQFF. The CDR3 bases are TGTGCCAGCAGCTGGACTAGCGGGGGGGCAGATGAGCAGTTCTTC.

In this sample, this clonotype turned up a few times. The rearrangement uses TRBV12-3 or TRBV12-4 and TRBJ1-1, with 8 bases fitting TRBD1. With 6 bases clipped from V and 1 base from J, the junction kept 4 bases outside the gene matches. The CDR3 has 14 amino acids. The chain's CDR3 is CASSRQGTNTEAFF. The CDR3 coding sequence is TGTGCCAGCAGCCGACAGGGGACGAACACTGAAGCTTTCTTT.

The V call is TRBV12-3 or TRBV12-4, the J call TRBJ2-2; D unclear. This CDR3 contains 14 residues. V shed 7 bases and J shed 2 bases, with 11 bases lying between them. The CDR3 DNA reads TGTGCCAGCACCCCGGACCCTAACACCGGGGAGCTGTTTTTT. Residues: CASTPDPNTGELFF.

This clonotype turned up a few times. V is TRBV6-2 or TRBV6-3 and J is TRBJ2-7; 8 nucleotides match TRBD2. Per germline, CDR1 MNHEY and CDR2 SVGEGT. J lost 0 bases, V lost 6 bases, and 1 base had no gene match. The CDR3 is 13 residues long. The CDR3 sequence: CASSGTSSYEQYF. The CDR3 DNA follows: TGTGCCAGCAGCGGGACTAGCTCCTACGAGCAGTACTTC.

This clonotype has only a few counts. DNA of the CDR3: TGTGCCAGCAGTTACTCGTTCGGGAGCGATCAGCCCCAGCATTTT. Its protein is CASSYSFGSDQPQHF. The chain combines TRBV6-6 with TRBJ1-5; D call uncertain. Trimming removed 0 bases from V and 5 bases from J, with 11 bases in between. Germline loops: CDR1 MNHNY, CDR2 SVGAGI (reference sequence). The CDR3 sequence is 15 residues long.

The CDR3 protein is CASSSDRVPHYEQYF. CDR3 in DNA: TGCGCCAGCAGCTCCGACAGGGTCCCCCACTACGAGCAGTACTTC. The chain joins TRBV5-1 to TRBJ2-7, with TRBD1 matching over 7 bases. V lost 3 bases to trimming and J lost 3 bases; unmatched junction nucleotides: 9. This CDR3 comprises 15 residues. Looked up from germline, CDR1 is SGHRS and CDR2 is YFSETQ. The full variable domain, with the rest looked up from reference TRBV5-1 and TRBJ2-7, is KAGVTQTPRYLIKTRGQQVTLSCSPISGHRSVSWYQQTPGQGLQFLFEYFSETQRNKGNFPGRFSGRQFSNSRSEMNVSTLELGDSALYLCASSSDRVPHYEQYFGPGTRLTVT.